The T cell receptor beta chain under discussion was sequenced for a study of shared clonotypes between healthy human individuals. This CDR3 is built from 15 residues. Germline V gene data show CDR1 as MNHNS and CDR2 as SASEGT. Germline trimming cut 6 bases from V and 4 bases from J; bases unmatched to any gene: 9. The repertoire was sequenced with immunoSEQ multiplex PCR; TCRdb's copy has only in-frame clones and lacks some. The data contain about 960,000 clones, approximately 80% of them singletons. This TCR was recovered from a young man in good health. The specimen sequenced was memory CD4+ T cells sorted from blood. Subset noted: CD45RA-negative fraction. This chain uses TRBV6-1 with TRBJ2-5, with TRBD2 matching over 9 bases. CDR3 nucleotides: TGTGCCAGCAGCCCCGGGACTAGCATCGGAGAGACCCAGTACTTC. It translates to CASSPGTSIGETQYF.